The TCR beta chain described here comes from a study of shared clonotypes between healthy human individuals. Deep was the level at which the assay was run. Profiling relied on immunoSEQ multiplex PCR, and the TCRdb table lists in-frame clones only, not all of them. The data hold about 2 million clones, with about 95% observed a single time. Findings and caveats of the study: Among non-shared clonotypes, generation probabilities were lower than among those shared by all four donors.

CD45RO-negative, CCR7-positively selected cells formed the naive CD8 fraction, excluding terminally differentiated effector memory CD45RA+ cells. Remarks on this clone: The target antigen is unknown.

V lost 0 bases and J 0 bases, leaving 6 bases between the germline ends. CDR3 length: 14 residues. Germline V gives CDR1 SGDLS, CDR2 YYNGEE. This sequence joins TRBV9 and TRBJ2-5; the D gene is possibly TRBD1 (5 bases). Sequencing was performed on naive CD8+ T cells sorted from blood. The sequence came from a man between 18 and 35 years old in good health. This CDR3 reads CASSVEQDQETQYF. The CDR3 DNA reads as TGTGCCAGCAGCGTAGAACAGGACCAAGAGACCCAGTACTTC.